The following is a TCR beta chain sequence with its context. Its target is unknown. This CDR3 contains 15 residues. Trimming took 2 bases from V and 2 from J, leaving 10 bases between them. Germline loops: CDR1 LGHDT, CDR2 YNNKEL (reference sequence). The data originate from a study of T-cell reconstitution after alpha-beta-depleted transplantation in children. Findings of the study overall: Surviving recipient cells, namely T cells and thymic progenitors, were the source of high day-60 TCRbeta diversity in some patients. Several hundred graft clones that had expanded were reportedly the source of alpha-beta T cells about two months after transplant. T-cell counts and diversity at one year following transplant were attributed mainly to newly produced T cells.

Researchers prepared the TCRbeta library using unique molecular identifiers, the study reports. A single record per CDR3 protein comes from TCRdb applying MiXCR to the PCR reads. This sample has 550,000 to 600,000 distinct CDR3 sequences, with 20% to 25% found just once. The clonotype comes from a boy under two years old who had a stem cell transplant for acute myeloid leukemia, so the T cells may come from the graft donor. The input for sequencing was PBMCs, mostly from graft donor cells, taken 360 days after TCRalphabeta/CD19-depleted stem cell transplant. V usage is TRBV3-1 and J usage is TRBJ2-4; D gene uncertain. The CDR3: CASSQWEQSKNIQYF. The CDR3 coding sequence is TGTGCCAGCAGCCAATGGGAACAGTCCAAAAACATTCAGTACTTC.